The 32 T cell receptor beta chains in this list originate from one sample, sequenced in a study of OX40 agonist ivuxolimab in advanced cancers. Clones were read by immunoSEQ multiplex PCR, and TCRdb kept only the in-frame ones, dropping some. Among almost 80,000 clones listed, about four fifths were seen once. The sample consisted of CD4+ or CD8+ T cells sorted from blood, taken in a trial of the OX40 agonist ivuxolimab. The receptors derive from an adult with an advanced solid tumor such as melanoma, head and neck, liver or kidney cancer.

The chain recombines TRBV6-1 with TRBJ1-1; no clear D gene. The CDR3 totals 15 residues. Germline CDR1 reads MNHNS; CDR2 reads SASEGT. The V and J ends lost 6 bases and 0 bases respectively, with 14 bases between them. CDR3 residues: CASRLYGPMNTEAFF. The CDR3 DNA reads as TGTGCCAGCAGATTGTATGGCCCTATGAACACTGAAGCTTTCTTT.

The gene calls are TRBV5-5 and TRBJ2-6, with D possibly TRBD1 on 6 matching bases. Looked up from germline, CDR1 is SGHKS and CDR2 is YYEKEE (reference sequence). Trimming left V 2 bases short and J 1 base short, with 7 bases between. This CDR3 spans 15 amino acids. CDR3 sequence reads: CASSFQGSGANVLTF. CDR3 DNA sequence: TGTGCCAGCAGCTTCCAGGGGTCTGGGGCCAACGTCCTGACTTTC.

V and J are TRBV18 and TRBJ2-7; the D is unclear. The CDR3 totals 13 residues. V was cut by 3 bases and J by 0 bases, with 6 bases left in between. The germline CDR1 and CDR2 sequences are KGHSH and LQKENI. CDR3 sequence (DNA): TGTGCCAGCTCACCGGTAGACTCCTACGAGCAGTACTTC. Translating it yields CASSPVDSYEQYF.

This clone was found once. This chain joins TRBV13 and TRBJ1-2; no definite D call. V lost 5 bases and J 2 bases, leaving 6 bases between the germline ends. This CDR3 region has 12 residues. CDR1 and CDR2 (germline): PRHDT, FYEKMQ (reference sequence). The CDR3 spells CASSGQNYGYTF. CDR3 DNA: TGTGCCAGCAGCGGCCAGAACTATGGCTACACCTTC.

This chain uses TRBV18 with TRBJ1-2, with TRBD1 matching 8 bases. The length of the CDR3 is 15 residues. Germline V gene data show CDR1 as KGHSH and CDR2 as LQKENI. V shed 3 bases and J 8 bases; nucleotides not matched to a gene: 11. CDR3 sequence reads: CASSPRDQGAGGYTF. The CDR3 nucleotides are TGTGCCAGCTCACCCCGTGACCAGGGGGCTGGAGGCTACACCTTC.

This clone appeared a single time. The rearrangement links TRBV7-8 to TRBJ1-1, with D hard to call. The CDR3 runs 14 residues. CDR1 SGHVS and CDR2 FQNEAQ come from the germline V gene. V was cut by 5 bases and J by 0 bases, with 10 bases left in between. Here the CDR3 reads CASSPTEMNTEAFF. In DNA, the CDR3 is TGTGCCAGCAGCCCGACGGAAATGAACACTGAAGCTTTCTTT.

The table lists this clone with a few counts. This chain uses TRBV2 with TRBJ2-1; unclear D gene. CDR3 length: 12 amino acids. Per the germline V gene, CDR1 is SNHLY and CDR2 is FYNNEI. Between the trimmed V and J ends, which lost 4 bases and 7 bases, there was a span of 8 bases. As DNA, the CDR3 is TGTGCCAGCAGTGGAGGTAATAATGAGCAGTTCTTC. Protein sequence: CASSGGNNEQFF.

V is TRBV6-5 and J is TRBJ1-5, with a tentative D call TRBD1 (5 bases). V was clipped by 0 bases and J by 3 bases, with 12 bases between them. The CDR3 has 16 amino acids. Per germline, CDR1 MNHEY and CDR2 SVGAGI. CDR3 in DNA: TGTGCCAGCAGTTACTCGGGACCCAGCCCCAATCAGCCCCAGCATTTT. As protein: CASSYSGPSPNQPQHF.

V is TRBV28 and J is TRBJ1-4; 8 bases align to TRBD1. CDR1 is MDHEN, CDR2 SYDVKM, per germline. The CDR3 is 16 amino acids. V gave up 3 bases and J gave up 1 base; unmatched junction bases: 4. The CDR3 DNA reads TGTGCCAGCAGTTTCGGACAGGGCGGAACTAATGAAAAACTGTTTTTT. It translates to CASSFGQGGTNEKLFF.

The chain is built from TRBV5-8 and TRBJ1-5; possibly TRBD1 for D (5 bases). With 2 bases removed from V and 6 bases from J, the gap between germline ends came to 12 bases. The CDR3 runs to 14 residues. Germline CDR1 reads SGHTS; CDR2 reads YDEGEE. CDR3 nucleotide sequence: TGTGCCAGCAGCTTAGGGGTCGTAAGTCAGCCCCAGCATTTT. As protein: CASSLGVVSQPQHF.

The DNA of the CDR3 is TGTGCCATCCCGGGACAGGCCGCCGACGAGCAGTACTTC. It encodes CAIPGQAADEQYF. The V gene is TRBV28, the J gene TRBJ2-7; 8 nucleotides agree with TRBD1. The CDR3 runs 13 residues. Germline lookup yields CDR1 MDHEN and CDR2 SYDVKM. The V gene end was trimmed by 10 bases and the J gene end by 5 bases; junction bases not matched to a gene: 10.

The V gene is TRBV6-5, the J gene TRBJ1-5; D gene ambiguous. Per the germline V gene, CDR1 is MNHEY and CDR2 is SVGAGI. The CDR3 is 12 residues long. V was pared by 7 bases and J by 6 bases, with 10 bases between. The CDR3 here is CASKFPGQPQHF. The CDR3 coding sequence is TGTGCCAGCAAGTTCCCCGGTCAGCCCCAGCATTTT.

The chain employs TRBV9 and TRBJ1-2, with a weak D call TRBD1 (5 bases). Between the trimmed V and J ends, which lost 0 bases and 7 bases, there was a span of 13 bases. CDR3 size: 14 residues. Germline V gives CDR1 SGDLS, CDR2 YYNGEE. This CDR3 reads CASSVAGTGGGYTF. The CDR3 DNA is TGTGCCAGCAGCGTAGCTGGAACAGGCGGTGGCTACACCTTC.

CDR3 DNA: TGTGCCAGCAGTTCTAGGGCGAACACTGAAGCTTTCTTT. As protein: CASSSRANTEAFF. The chain joins TRBV28 to TRBJ1-1; D is uncertain. Germline assignment: CDR1 MDHEN and CDR2 SYDVKM. The CDR3 spans 13 residues. V was clipped by 4 bases and J by 1 base, with 7 bases between them.

The chain joins TRBV7-2 to TRBJ1-3; 7 bases line up with TRBD1. CDR3 length: 16 amino acids. Germline lookup yields CDR1 SGHTA and CDR2 FQGNSA. V lost 5 bases and J lost 0; bases outside the gene matches: 7. Here the CDR3 DNA reads TGTGCCAGCAGCGCCGGTGGACAGGCCTCTGGAAACACCATATATTTT. It translates to CASSAGGQASGNTIYF.

The chain uses TRBV4-1 and TRBJ2-3, with D tentatively TRBD1 (5 bases). V gave up 4 bases and J gave up 3 bases, with 11 bases separating them. CDR3 size: 14 residues. Germline CDR1 is MGHRA and CDR2 is YSYEKL. In DNA form, the CDR3 reads TGCGCCAGCAGCCCCAGCACAGGAACAGATACGCAGTATTTT. Residues: CASSPSTGTDTQYF.

With respect to this clone: In the same sample, other DNA sequences code for this CDR3. The rearrangement joins TRBV5-1 to TRBJ2-7; D may correspond to TRBD1 or TRBD2 (5 bases each). Germline V gene data show CDR1 as SGHRS and CDR2 as YFSETQ. The ends were cut back, 6 bases at V and 6 bases at J, with 10 bases in the middle. This CDR3 has 11 residues. CDR3 sequence (DNA): TGCGCCAGCACAGAGGGGCTCGAGCAGTACTTC. Its protein is CASTEGLEQYF.

The CDR3: CASSAQQGHNEQFF. In DNA form, the CDR3 reads TGCGCCAGCAGCGCCCAACAGGGGCACAATGAGCAGTTCTTC. The chain recombines TRBV5-1 with TRBJ2-1; 7 nucleotides align to TRBD1. The germline V gene has CDR1 SGHRS and CDR2 YFSETQ. This CDR3 is 14 amino acids long. With V trimmed by 4 bases and J by 5 bases, 6 bases remained unmatched.

The chain uses TRBV10-3 and TRBJ1-4; no clear D. CDR1 is ENHRY, CDR2 SYGVKD, per germline. This CDR3 contains 12 residues. The V end was cut by 10 bases, the J end by 10 bases, with 16 bases between. The CDR3 coding sequence is TGTGCCACCGGTAACCTCGGGTCAAAACTGTTTTTT. Translating it yields CATGNLGSKLFF.

The chain uses TRBV5-1 and TRBJ2-3; D is uncertain. V was cut by 3 bases and J by 3 bases, with 8 bases left in between. The CDR3 is made up of 13 amino acids. Germline CDR1 and CDR2: SGHRS and YFSETQ. CDR3 nucleotides: TGCGCCAGCAGCTCCTTTGGGACAGATACGCAGTATTTT. Its protein product is CASSSFGTDTQYF.

V is TRBV6-1 and J is TRBJ1-4; TRBD1 aligns across 7 bases. J was trimmed by 1 base and V by 5 bases; bases with no gene match: 4. Germline V gene data show CDR1 as MNHNS and CDR2 as SASEGT. The CDR3 is 15 amino acids. CDR3 sequence reads: CASSPWTGTNEKLFF. The CDR3 nucleotides are TGTGCCAGCAGTCCCTGGACAGGAACTAATGAAAAACTGTTTTTT.

A single count supports this clone. As DNA, the CDR3 is TGTGCCTGGGCAGGGGGCTTCGTTAATGGCTACACCTTC. The encoded protein is CAWAGGFVNGYTF. This sequence joins TRBV30 and TRBJ1-2; 8 bases are shared with TRBD1. The CDR3 consists of 13 residues. The germline gives CDR1 GTSNPN, CDR2 SVGIG (reference sequence). The V gene end was trimmed by 5 bases and the J gene end by 6 bases; junction bases not matched to a gene: 8.

This chain connects TRBV30 to TRBJ2-7; 12 bases align to TRBD1. The length of the CDR3 is 15 residues. J gave up 4 bases and V 4 bases, and 8 bases lay outside the gene matches. In germline, CDR1 is GTSNPN, CDR2 SVGIG (reference sequence). The CDR3, as DNA: TGTGCCTGGACTGGCCCGGGACAGGGGGCGTACGAGCAGTACTTC. Residues: CAWTGPGQGAYEQYF.

The genes are TRBV4-1 and TRBJ2-5, with D unclear. With 0 bases removed from V and 4 bases from J, the gap between germline ends came to 9 bases. This CDR3 comprises 14 residues. In germline, CDR1 is MGHRA, CDR2 YSYEKL. CDR3 sequence (DNA): TGCGCCAGCAGCCAAGATGGGAACGGAGAGACCCAGTACTTC. It is translated as CASSQDGNGETQYF.

The V call is TRBV6-1, the J call TRBJ2-3; D is undetermined. CDR3 length: 13 residues. Looked up from germline, CDR1 is MNHNS and CDR2 is SASEGT. V was clipped by 5 bases and J by 2 bases, with 8 bases between them. The CDR3 loop is CASSLDDTDTQYF. The CDR3 DNA reads TGTGCCAGCAGTCTCGATGACACAGATACGCAGTATTTT.

The chain couples TRBV29-1 to TRBJ2-5; TRBD2 agrees at 12 bases. The J call could be wrong; TRBJ2-7 is a better fit for the DNA end. The length of the CDR3 is 14 residues. Germline CDR1 reads SQVTM; CDR2 reads ANQGSEA. The CDR3 loop is CSVARTSGNYEQYF. The CDR3 nucleotides read TGCAGCGTTGCGAGGACTAGCGGGAACTACGAGCAGTACTTC.

As DNA, the CDR3 is TGTGCCAGCAGTGATCGTTTAACTGGCAATCAGCCCCAGCATTTT. Its protein is CASSDRLTGNQPQHF. The chain employs TRBV2 and TRBJ1-5; D call uncertain. CDR3 length: 15 amino acids. The ends were cut back, 3 bases at V and 2 bases at J, with 11 bases in the middle. The V gene's germline CDR1 is SNHLY and CDR2 FYNNEI.

The gene calls are TRBV6-6 and TRBJ1-6, with no clear D. V was trimmed by 7 bases and J by 12 bases, leaving 10 bases between them. Germline V gene sequence: CDR1 MNHNY, CDR2 SVGAGI (reference sequence). The CDR3 consists of 11 residues. CDR3 nucleotides: TGTGCCAGCACGGACGGGCAACCCCTCCACTTT. Its translation: CASTDGQPLHF.

The rearrangement uses TRBV7-2 and TRBJ2-2, with D unclear. CDR1 is SGHTA and CDR2 is FQGNSA in the germline V gene. The CDR3 extends over 11 amino acids. V lost 2 bases and J 8 bases, leaving 3 bases between the germline ends. The CDR3: CASSLWGELFF. DNA for the CDR3: TGTGCCAGCAGCTTATGGGGGGAGCTGTTTTTT.

The V gene is TRBV10-3, the J gene TRBJ1-1; perhaps TRBD1 as D (5 bases). CDR3 length: 14 residues. V was pared by 2 bases and J by 0 bases, with 7 bases between. CDR1 and CDR2 from the germline V gene are ENHRY and SYGVKD. For the CDR3, the DNA is TGTGCCATCAGTGAGGGGGGGATGAACACTGAAGCTTTCTTT. Encoded protein: CAISEGGMNTEAFF.

The chain has TRBV12-5 and TRBJ2-2; D is unresolved. CDR1 and CDR2 (germline): LGHNT, FRNRAP. Deletions cut 6 bases from V and 0 bases from J, with 11 bases between. There are 15 residues in the CDR3. Here the CDR3 reads CASGEGSANTGELFF. Here the CDR3 DNA reads TGTGCTAGTGGAGAAGGTTCCGCGAACACCGGGGAGCTGTTTTTT.

J is TRBJ1-5 and V is TRBV6-6, with D tentatively TRBD1 (5 bases). V lost 2 bases and J lost 5, with 10 bases in between. The CDR3 has 14 amino acids. Germline V gene lookup returns CDR1 MNHNY and CDR2 SVGAGI (reference sequence). CDR3 in amino acids: CASSYGQGDQPQHF. For the CDR3, the DNA is TGTGCCAGCAGTTACGGGCAGGGTGATCAGCCCCAGCATTTT.